The following is a TCR beta chain sequence with its context. This clone was detected only a few times. Its antigen target is currently unknown. There are no base qualities to consult, and no much larger clone falls within one base. This sample was included in a study of OX40 agonist ivuxolimab in advanced cancers. Background for the entire study: The costimulatory receptor OX40 (CD134) was targeted by ivuxolimab, a fully human IgG2 agonistic monoclonal antibody. In the dose-escalation cohort, around four fifths of patients were male, and the mean age was around 60 years, with a range of 23 to 79. The paper describes the monotherapy dose-escalation part (N of about 55 patients) of the phase I trial of ivuxolimab. Of the approximately 54 patients in dose escalation, 19 had hepatocellular carcinoma, approximately 15 had melanoma, 9 had renal cell carcinoma and 9 had head and neck cancer. The point of sequencing TCRbeta in the periphery was to test whether ivuxolimab changed TCR sequence diversity and drove clonal T-cell expansion. Intravenous ivuxolimab was administered to patients every 2 weeks at six dose levels: 0.01, 0.1, 0.3, 1.5, 3 and 10 mg/kg. Patients were allowed to have had prior anti-PD-1, anti-PD-L1 or anti-CTLA-4 therapy, and around two fifths of the dose-escalation patients had been treated with checkpoint inhibitors. Partial responses occurred in three dose-escalation patients, of whom one had hepatocellular carcinoma and two had cutaneous melanoma.

The trial excluded patients who had a history of autoimmune disease or were on systemic immunosuppression. Peripheral blood for TCR sequencing was collected from all dose cohorts at baseline, on cycle 4 day 1, and on cycle 7 day 1. The samples were taken from a phase I, first-in-human, multicenter, open-label dose-escalation trial of ivuxolimab. Adults with locally advanced or metastatic melanoma, renal cell carcinoma, hepatocellular carcinoma or head and neck squamous cell carcinoma were enrolled in the trial. Before TCR sequencing, CD4+ T cells and CD8+ T cells from peripheral blood were sorted into separate populations. Genomic DNA was extracted from sorted cells for sequencing of the TCRbeta CDR3 region. TCRbeta CDR3 regions were sequenced using the immunoSEQ Assay. TCRdb re-hosts the immuneACCESS table, in-frame sequences only. Its copies lack some clones; in the studies checked, an unresolved V gene accounts for under half of them, and the cause for the rest is not known. This sample lists roughly 18,000 clones; approximately 80% were detected once. 14% to 15% of the sample lies in the top ten.

The CDR3 holds 15 amino acids from the cysteine to the phenylalanine. The only DNA kept is the CDR3, 45 bases in frame from the first base. Trimming removed 4 bases from V and 4 bases from J, leaving 18 bases between the germline ends. In the germline V gene, CDR1 corresponds to SGHDT and CDR2 to YYEEEE. Overall results and qualifications from the work: At doses of 0.1 to 3.0 mg/kg, clonal expansion of both CD4+ and CD8+ blood T cells was observed from baseline to week 6. Low levels of normalized T-cell clonal expansion were also seen in some nonresponding patients. The antigen specificity of the clonally expanded peripheral T cells was not determined. After ivuxolimab, CD8+ T cells had more expanded clones than CD4+ T cells on average. In partial responders in the 0.1-3.0 mg/kg groups, normalized peripheral clonal expansion was found to be among the lowest, especially among CD8+ T cells.

The chain couples TRBV5-6 to TRBJ2-7, with a tentative D call of TRBD1 or TRBD2, each matching 5 bases. Sequencing was performed on CD4+ or CD8+ T cells sorted from blood, taken in a trial of the OX40 agonist ivuxolimab. This clonotype was sampled from an adult with an advanced solid tumor such as melanoma, head and neck, liver or kidney cancer. The nucleotides read TGTGCCAGCAGCCTCCGGGACCTAAATCGATACGAGCAGTACTTC. Translation gives CASSLRDLNRYEQYF. With all but the CDR3 taken from the reference TRBV5-6 and TRBJ2-7 genes, the full variable domain is: DAGVTQSPTHLIKTRGQQVTLRCSPKSGHDTVSWYQQALGQGPQFIFQYYEEEERQRGNFPDRFSGHQFPNYSSELNVNALLLGDSALYLCASSLRDLNRYEQYFGPGTRLTVT.